These 29 T cell receptor beta chains were sequenced from one sample in a study of neurological immune-mediated disorders. Time point here: longitudinal time-point 3. TCRdb re-analysed the 5' RACE reads in MiXCR, keeping a single row per CDR3 protein. The sample shows roughly 57,000 distinct CDR3 sequences, 7.5% to 9.5% of them seen only once. The sample was PBMCs. These receptor sequences come from a woman between 35 and 50 years old in good health.

Ten or more counts support this clonotype. V is TRBV6-2 or TRBV6-3 and J is TRBJ2-7; maybe TRBD1 (5 bases). The CDR3 is 15 residues long. The V gene lost 2 bases and the J gene lost 5 bases, with 16 bases spanning the gap. From germline, CDR1 is MNHEY and CDR2 SVGEGT. The CDR3 is CASSYTGTGSNEQYF. CDR3 DNA sequence: TGTGCCAGCAGTTACACCGGTACAGGATCGAACGAGCAGTACTTC.

This clonotype has a count of ten or more. CDR3 in amino acids: CSATGTGRSNQPQHF. In DNA, the CDR3 is TGCAGTGCTACCGGGACAGGGAGAAGCAATCAGCCCCAGCATTTT. The V call is TRBV20-1, the J call TRBJ1-5; 9 nucleotides agree with TRBD1. The CDR3 extends over 15 amino acids. The V gene's germline CDR1 is DFQATT and CDR2 SNEGSKA (reference sequence). V lost 4 bases to trimming and J lost 1 base; unmatched junction nucleotides: 5.

In its sample, this clonotype was seen many times. The chain has TRBV18 and TRBJ2-7; D is perhaps TRBD1 (6 bases). V was pared by 3 bases and J by 1 base, with 16 bases between. The CDR3 is 16 amino acids. Looked up from germline, CDR1 is KGHSH and CDR2 is LQKENI. The CDR3 DNA sequence: TGTGCCAGCTCACCGGGACAAATTTATCCGTCCTACGAGCAGTACTTC. Translating it yields CASSPGQIYPSYEQYF.

This clonotype has ten or more counts. The rearrangement uses TRBV24-1 and TRBJ2-1; 7 bases agree with TRBD1. CDR1 is KGHDR, CDR2 SFDVKD, per germline. This CDR3 has 16 residues. V lost 7 bases and J lost 1; bases outside the gene matches: 9. CDR3 protein: CATSPAPRGSYNEQFF. CDR3 in DNA: TGTGCCACCAGCCCAGCTCCCAGGGGGTCCTACAATGAGCAGTTCTTC.

The table lists this clonotype with many counts. The chain combines TRBV7-2 with TRBJ2-1, with 7 bases aligning to TRBD2. The CDR3 runs to 14 residues. The trim removed 5 bases at V and 1 base at J, leaving 2 bases unmatched. Germline lookup yields CDR1 SGHTA and CDR2 FQGNSA. The CDR3 DNA sequence: TGTGCCAGCAGCACAGCGGGGTCCTACAATGAGCAGTTCTTC. Its protein is CASSTAGSYNEQFF. The full variable domain, in which reference TRBV7-2 and TRBJ2-1 provide the parts outside the CDR3, is GAGVSQSPSNKVTEKGKDVELRCDPISGHTALYWYRQSLGQGLEFLIYFQGNSAPDKSGLPSDRFSAERTGGSVSTLTIQRTQQEDSAVYLCASSTAGSYNEQFFGPGTRLTVL.

The table lists this clonotype with many counts. The V gene is TRBV4-1, the J gene TRBJ1-4; D is unclear. Germline CDR1 and CDR2: MGHRA and YSYEKL. V was trimmed by 1 base and J by 6 bases, leaving 12 bases between them. The CDR3 is 15 residues long. The CDR3 DNA sequence: TGCGCCAGCAGCCAAGTAGGCAGTATGTATGAAAAACTGTTTTTT. It yields the protein CASSQVGSMYEKLFF.

This clonotype was seen at least ten times. V usage is TRBV10-3 and J usage is TRBJ2-5; D is unresolved. The CDR3 runs to 15 residues. Trimming left V 3 bases short and J 2 bases short, with 13 bases between. Germline values: CDR1 ENHRY, CDR2 SYGVKD. CDR3 sequence: CAISDSRHQQETQYF. The CDR3 DNA follows: TGTGCCATCAGTGATTCGAGACACCAACAAGAGACCCAGTACTTC.

This clonotype was seen repeatedly, ten times or more. This chain uses TRBV3-1 with TRBJ1-1, with D unresolved. The CDR3 is made up of 12 amino acids. The V end lost 2 bases, the J end lost 7 bases, and 8 bases lay between the germline ends. From germline, CDR1 is LGHDT and CDR2 YNNKEL (reference sequence). The CDR3, as DNA: TGTGCCAGCAGCCAACTGGACGGTGAAGCTTTCTTT. This translates into CASSQLDGEAFF.

J is TRBJ2-1 and V is TRBV5-1; D possibly corresponds to TRBD1 (5 bases). The CDR3 loop spans 15 amino acids. Germline V CDR1 and CDR2: SGHRS, YFSETQ. Trimming took 0 bases from V and 7 from J, leaving 14 bases between them. DNA for the CDR3: TGCGCCAGCAGCTTGGGAGGTTCAGGGTTGAATGAGCAGTTCTTC. Its protein product is CASSLGGSGLNEQFF.

This clonotype was picked up many times. This chain joins TRBV9 and TRBJ2-1; 9 nucleotides line up with TRBD2. The CDR3 runs 16 residues. V shed 0 bases, J shed 2 bases, and the junction held 3 bases outside the gene matches. In germline, CDR1 is SGDLS, CDR2 YYNGEE. CDR3 nucleotide sequence: TGTGCCAGCAGCGTAGCTAGCGGGATGCCCTACAATGAGCAGTTCTTC. It codes for CASSVASGMPYNEQFF. The full variable domain, in which reference TRBV9 and TRBJ2-1 provide the parts outside the CDR3, is DSGVTQTPKHLITATGQRVTLRCSPRSGDLSVYWYQQSLDQGLQFLIQYYNGEERAKGNILERFSAQQFPDLHSELNLSSLELGDSALYFCASSVASGMPYNEQFFGPGTRLTVL.

This clonotype has at least ten counts. The chain joins TRBV5-1 to TRBJ2-2; 7 bases match TRBD1. The J segment lost 4 bases and the V segment lost 3 bases, leaving 3 bases of the junction unmatched. Germline loops: CDR1 SGHRS, CDR2 YFSETQ. This CDR3 is 14 amino acids long. The CDR3, as DNA: TGCGCCAGCAGCTCACAGGGGAGCACCGGGGAGCTGTTTTTT. Protein: CASSSQGSTGELFF.

This clonotype was seen many times. The V and J genes are TRBV12-3 or TRBV12-4 and TRBJ1-6, with D tentatively TRBD1 (6 bases). CDR3 size: 14 residues. V was cut by 3 bases and J by 9 bases, with 12 bases left in between. CDR3 loop: CASSFGRGGSPLHF. CDR3 in DNA: TGTGCCAGCAGTTTCGGCAGGGGCGGTTCACCCCTCCACTTT.

Ten or more counts support this clonotype. This chain uses TRBV7-2 with TRBJ2-7, with unresolved D. The germline V and J ends were trimmed by 0 bases and 2 bases, with 14 bases remaining between them. The CDR3 contains 16 residues. The germline V gene encodes CDR1 SGHTA and CDR2 FQGNSA. The DNA for the CDR3 is TGTGCCAGCAGCTTAGCGAGTTTGGACGGACCCTACGAGCAGTACTTC. This translates into CASSLASLDGPYEQYF.

This clonotype was found many times. This chain connects TRBV4-1 to TRBJ2-3; the D is unclear. The CDR3 contains 13 residues. Germline V gives CDR1 MGHRA, CDR2 YSYEKL. Between the trimmed V and J ends, which lost 4 bases and 0 bases, there was a span of 5 bases. CDR3 sequence (DNA): TGCGCCAGCAGCCGCCCGAGCACAGATACGCAGTATTTT. It is translated as CASSRPSTDTQYF.

This clonotype was counted many times. The chain employs TRBV20-1 and TRBJ2-1, with 7 bases aligning to TRBD2. Germline CDR1 DFQATT, CDR2 SNEGSKA (reference sequence). CDR3 length: 15 amino acids. V was pared by 5 bases and J by 2 bases, with 9 bases of the junction left unmatched. The DNA of the CDR3 is TGCAGTGCTGCGACCTTTAGCGGGCCCTACAATGAGCAGTTCTTC. The encoded protein is CSAATFSGPYNEQFF.

This clonotype was seen at least ten times. This sequence joins TRBV5-1 and TRBJ1-2; possibly TRBD1 for D (5 bases). This CDR3 region has 14 residues. Germline V gene lookup returns CDR1 SGHRS and CDR2 YFSETQ. Between the trimmed V and J ends, which lost 2 bases and 4 bases, there was a span of 12 bases. The CDR3 spells CASSLTPGGYGYTF. The DNA for the CDR3 is TGCGCCAGCAGCTTAACACCTGGGGGCTATGGCTACACCTTC.

This clonotype was counted many times. The V call is TRBV12-3 or TRBV12-4, the J call TRBJ2-1; D call uncertain. The length of the CDR3 is 14 residues. The V and J ends lost 3 bases and 6 bases respectively, with 12 bases between them. CDR3 protein: CASSFGRRSNEQFF. CDR3 nucleotides: TGTGCCAGCAGTTTTGGCCGTCGGAGCAATGAGCAGTTCTTC.

The table lists this clonotype with many counts. V is TRBV29-1 and J is TRBJ2-1, with D possibly being TRBD2 (5 bases). Looked up from germline, CDR1 is SQVTM and CDR2 is ANQGSEA. The CDR3 is 14 amino acids. V was pared by 2 bases and J by 9 bases, with 17 bases between. The CDR3 DNA reads as TGCAGCGTTGAATCTCGCCTTGGTGGGAGTGAGCAGTTCTTC. This codes for CSVESRLGGSEQFF.

This clonotype was seen a handful of times. The rearrangement links TRBV19 to TRBJ1-1, with D tentatively TRBD1 (5 bases). The CDR3 loop spans 14 amino acids. Germline V gives CDR1 LNHDA, CDR2 SQIVND (reference sequence). V lost 10 bases and J 7 bases, leaving 22 bases between the germline ends. CDR3 residues: CATRDYVGTSEAFF. CDR3 nucleotides: TGTGCCACCCGGGACTATGTAGGGACCAGTGAAGCTTTCTTT.

This clonotype was observed a handful of times. This chain uses TRBV7-2 with TRBJ1-1; D is unresolved. Trimming removed 3 bases from V and 1 base from J, with 15 bases in between. The CDR3 extends over 16 amino acids. The germline CDR1 and CDR2 sequences are SGHTA and FQGNSA. CDR3 loop: CASSFYSRPGNTEAFF. In DNA form, the CDR3 reads TGTGCCAGCAGCTTCTACTCCCGCCCGGGGAACACTGAAGCTTTCTTT. Complete variable domain (other parts from reference TRBV7-2 and TRBJ1-1): GAGVSQSPSNKVTEKGKDVELRCDPISGHTALYWYRQSLGQGLEFLIYFQGNSAPDKSGLPSDRFSAERTGGSVSTLTIQRTQQEDSAVYLCASSFYSRPGNTEAFFGQGTRLTVV.

This clonotype was observed at least ten times. The rearrangement uses TRBV20-1 and TRBJ2-2, with 9 nucleotides matching TRBD2. This CDR3 is built from 16 residues. CDR1 and CDR2 (germline): DFQATT, SNEGSKA (reference sequence). The V gene end was trimmed by 0 bases and the J gene end by 7 bases; junction bases not matched to a gene: 9. Written as DNA, the CDR3 is TGCAGTGCTAGAGATGGCGCGGGGGGGCAGGGCGGGGAGCTGTTTTTT. Translated: CSARDGAGGQGGELFF.

Points on this clonotype: Germline is not matched at one junction end, which may reflect a read error. The V and J genes are TRBV11-1 and TRBJ1-2; no clear D gene. This CDR3 has 15 amino acids. Germline CDR1 reads SGHAT; CDR2 reads FQDESV (reference sequence). CDR3: CATSLAGYHNYGYTF. DNA of the CDR3: TGTGCCACCAGCTTAGCCGGATACCATAACTATGGCTACACCTTC. Looking up the rest from reference TRBV11-1 and TRBJ1-2 gives the full variable domain: EAEVAQSPRYKITEKSQAVAFWCDPISGHATLYWYRQILGQGPELLVQFQDESVVDDSQLPKDRFSAERLKGVDSTLKIQPAELGDSAMYLCATSLAGYHNYGYTFGSGTRLTVV.

This clonotype was observed at least ten times. This sequence joins TRBV2 and TRBJ1-1; 8 bases match TRBD1. CDR3 length: 14 amino acids. The V segment lost 4 bases and the J segment 5 bases; nucleotides outside the gene matches: 6. The germline V gene has CDR1 SNHLY and CDR2 FYNNEI. CDR3 region: CASSGGRGQTEAFF. In DNA form, the CDR3 reads TGTGCCAGCAGTGGGGGCAGGGGGCAAACTGAAGCTTTCTTT.

In regard to this clonotype: At one of its ends the junction is not consistent with the germline gene, which may arise from a read error. CDR3 amino acids: CASSGAGSGDNVLTF. CDR3 in DNA: TGCGCCAGCAGTGGCGCCGGTTCTGGGGACAACGTCCTGACTTTC. This chain joins TRBV10-2 and TRBJ2-6; no clear D. This CDR3 comprises 15 residues. The V gene's germline CDR1 is WSHSY and CDR2 SAAADI.

In the case of this clonotype: A clone one base away is much larger, so this may be a read error. The chain combines TRBV2 with TRBJ2-7, with unresolved D. Germline values: CDR1 SNHLY, CDR2 FYNNEI. The CDR3 contains 12 residues. This chain's CDR3 is CANSQLTYEQYF. CDR3 sequence (DNA): TGTGCCAACAGTCAACTGACCTACGAGCAGTACTTC.

This clonotype was counted ten times or more. V and J are TRBV10-1 and TRBJ1-1, with a possible D match to TRBD1 (5 bases). There are 15 residues in the CDR3. Germline V gene data show CDR1 as WNHNN and CDR2 as SYGVQD (reference sequence). The germline V and J ends were trimmed by 6 bases and 2 bases, with 16 bases remaining between them. CDR3 nucleotides: TGCGCCAGCAGGGGAGACAGCGGATCTAACACTGAAGCTTTCTTT. This encodes CASRGDSGSNTEAFF.

This clonotype was recorded at least ten times. The chain employs TRBV20-1 and TRBJ1-3; 7 positions match TRBD1. The CDR3 extends over 14 amino acids. Unmatched junction bases numbered 6, after V lost 7 bases and J lost 0 bases. CDR1 DFQATT and CDR2 SNEGSKA come from the germline V gene (reference sequence). This CDR3 is CSGQGPNSGNTIYF. CDR3 DNA: TGCAGTGGACAGGGACCCAACTCTGGAAACACCATATATTTT.

This clonotype came up many times. J is TRBJ2-7 and V is TRBV28, with D perhaps matching TRBD1 (7 bases). Trimming stripped 5 bases from V and 5 bases from J, with 16 bases between. Germline values: CDR1 MDHEN, CDR2 SYDVKM. CDR3 size: 14 residues. The CDR3, as DNA: TGTGCCAGCAGTCTGCGACAGGGAGGTAACGAGCAGTACTTC. Amino acids: CASSLRQGGNEQYF.

This clonotype occurred many times. The rearrangement uses TRBV6-2 or TRBV6-3 and TRBJ1-1; TRBD1 might be the D (5 bases). The V end lost 0 bases, the J end lost 5 bases, and 10 bases lay between the germline ends. CDR1 and CDR2 from the germline V gene are MNHEY and SVGEGT. This CDR3 comprises 14 residues. This CDR3 is CASSYSFRETEAFF. For the CDR3, the DNA is TGTGCCAGCAGTTACTCGTTCAGGGAAACTGAAGCTTTCTTT.